The 16 T cell receptor beta chains listed next were all sequenced from one sample in a study of T-cell reconstitution after alpha-beta-depleted transplantation in children. Unique molecular identifiers were used in preparing the TCRbeta library. TCRdb reprocessed the PCR reads with MiXCR, giving one entry per CDR3 protein. The table shows about 260,000 distinct CDR3 sequences, with 6.5% to 10% occurring only once. Sequences were derived from PBMCs, mostly from graft donor cells, sampled 180 days after TCRalphabeta/CD19-depleted stem cell transplant. The receptors originated from a male patient aged 5 to 17 who had a stem cell transplant for acute lymphoblastic leukemia, so the T cells may come from the graft donor.

This clonotype came up many times. The genes are TRBV2 and TRBJ1-1, with unresolved D. The V gene's germline CDR1 is SNHLY and CDR2 FYNNEI. The CDR3 runs 11 residues. V was trimmed by 10 bases and J by 4 bases, leaving 10 bases between them. CDR3 nucleotides: TGTGCCACCCCTCGGGGCACTGAAGCTTTCTTT. This sequence encodes CATPRGTEAFF.

This clonotype was seen repeatedly, ten times or more. This chain connects TRBV11-2 to TRBJ2-5; possible D gene TRBD2, 6 bases. Germline V gives CDR1 SGHAT, CDR2 FQNNGV. This CDR3 region has 15 residues. Deletions cut 6 bases from V and 1 base from J, with 15 bases between. The CDR3: CASSNSGVLQETQYF. DNA of the CDR3: TGTGCCAGCAGTAACTCGGGGGTCCTCCAAGAGACCCAGTACTTC.

This clonotype was counted at least ten times. The chain recombines TRBV15 with TRBJ2-1; tentatively, D is TRBD1 or TRBD2 (5 bases each). V was shortened by 1 base and J by 4 bases, with 8 bases between the two germline ends. This CDR3 contains 14 residues. CDR1 is LNHNV, CDR2 YYDKDF, per germline (reference sequence). The CDR3 loop is CATSRAGRYNEQFF. The CDR3 region has the DNA TGTGCCACCAGCAGAGCGGGACGGTACAATGAGCAGTTCTTC.

This clonotype came up many times. The V call is TRBV7-6, the J call TRBJ2-7, with 9 bases that match TRBD2. The CDR3 length is 17 residues. CDR1 and CDR2 (germline): SGHVS, FNYEAQ. V lost 6 bases to trimming and J lost 2 bases; unmatched junction nucleotides: 14. The chain's CDR3 is CASSPSALAGTAYEQYF. Written as DNA, the CDR3 is TGTGCCAGCAGTCCCTCGGCGCTAGCGGGGACCGCCTACGAGCAGTACTTC.

The chain has TRBV9 and TRBJ2-7; D is unclear. The CDR3 loop spans 14 amino acids. V shed 0 bases and J shed 1 base, with 8 bases lying between them. Germline V gene data show CDR1 as SGDLS and CDR2 as YYNGEE. Written as DNA, the CDR3 is TGTGCCAGCAGCGTAGGATGGCTTTCCTACGAGCAGTACTTC. Its protein product is CASSVGWLSYEQYF.

This clonotype was seen repeatedly, ten times or more. V usage is TRBV28 and J usage is TRBJ2-7, with 7 bases matching TRBD2. V lost 2 bases and J lost 5; bases outside the gene matches: 9. The germline V gene has CDR1 MDHEN and CDR2 SYDVKM. The CDR3 runs 15 residues. The CDR3 DNA follows: TGTGCCAGCAGTTTAAGCGGGGTGGCAAACCACGAGCAGTACTTC. Protein sequence: CASSLSGVANHEQYF.

The table lists this clonotype with many counts. V is TRBV6-1 and J is TRBJ2-2; 10 positions agree with TRBD1. Germline V CDR1 and CDR2: MNHNS, SASEGT. V lost 6 bases to trimming and J lost 4 bases; unmatched junction nucleotides: 8. This CDR3 is built from 16 residues. CDR3 coding DNA: TGTGCCAGCAGCCCCTGGGACAGGGGAGGCACCGGGGAGCTGTTTTTT. Translated, it gives CASSPWDRGGTGELFF.

This clonotype was counted at least ten times. J is TRBJ2-7 and V is TRBV4-2; D is unclear. The germline CDR1 and CDR2 sequences are LGHNA and YNFKEQ. V lost 5 bases, J lost 1 base, and 9 bases lay in between. The CDR3 has 13 residues. CDR3 in DNA: TGTGCCAGCAGCTTTAGAACTTCCTACGAGCAGTACTTC. Residues: CASSFRTSYEQYF.

This clonotype turned up a few times. A single base separates this from a much larger clone, so it may be a read error. The chain employs TRBV21-1 and TRBJ2-7; the table's D call, TRBD2, has no DNA check behind it. TRBV21-1 is a pseudogene segment. The CDR3 sequence is 21 residues long. The CDR3 nucleotides are TGTGCCAGCAGCAAAGGTAAAGGAATCGACCAACCGGGACTAGTCAGTTACGAGCAGTACTTC. Protein sequence: CASSKGKGIDQPGLVSYEQYF.

This clonotype was seen at least ten times. The V call is TRBV10-3, the J call TRBJ2-1; possible D gene TRBD1, 6 bases. The CDR3 runs 16 residues. Trimming left V 0 bases short and J 7 bases short, with 16 bases between. The germline V gene encodes CDR1 ENHRY and CDR2 SYGVKD. CDR3 sequence (DNA): TGTGCCATCAGTGAGTCGACCAGGGGTTTGGTTAATGAGCAGTTCTTC. As protein: CAISESTRGLVNEQFF.

This clonotype has only a few counts. A read error may produce the germline difference seen at one junction end. V gene TRBV19 combines with J gene TRBJ2-1; no clear D. The CDR3 has 17 amino acids. Germline V gives CDR1 LNHDA, CDR2 SQIVND (reference sequence). DNA for the CDR3: TGTGCCAGTAGCATAGACGCGACCCCAAAATACTACAATGAGCAGTTCTTC. The encoded protein is CASSIDATPKYYNEQFF.

This clonotype was seen many times. The genes are TRBV5-1 and TRBJ1-1; D is unclear. The CDR3 has 14 residues. Trimming removed 4 bases from V and 0 bases from J, with 10 bases in between. CDR1 and CDR2 from the germline V gene are SGHRS and YFSETQ. The DNA for the CDR3 is TGCGCCAGCAGCAGCCAGCGGCTGAACACTGAAGCTTTCTTT. Protein: CASSSQRLNTEAFF.

This chain uses TRBV19 with TRBJ1-2; 8 bases match TRBD1. Germline V gene lookup returns CDR1 LNHDA and CDR2 SQIVND (reference sequence). The V gene end was trimmed by 8 bases and the J gene end by 5 bases; junction bases not matched to a gene: 10. The CDR3 extends over 14 amino acids. The CDR3 DNA reads TGTGCCAGTGGTGAGACAGGGGATGGATATGGCTACACCTTC. Its translation is CASGETGDGYGYTF. Complete variable domain (other parts from reference TRBV19 and TRBJ1-2): DGGITQSPKYLFRKEGQNVTLSCEQNLNHDAMYWYRQDPGQGLRLIYYSQIVNDFQKGDIAEGYSVSREKKESFPLTVTSAQKNPTAFYLCASGETGDGYGYTFGSGTRLTVV.

This clonotype was observed at least ten times. The V gene is TRBV12-3 or TRBV12-4, the J gene TRBJ1-5, with a possible D match to TRBD1 (5 bases). The CDR3 loop spans 13 amino acids. Trimming cost V 1 base and J 8 bases, with 9 bases left between them. CDR3 amino acids: CASSLVVGEPQHF. The CDR3 region has the DNA TGTGCCAGCAGTTTAGTCGTGGGGGAGCCCCAGCATTTT.

CDR3 bases: TGTGCCAGTAGTCAAGACCGGGGAGCAGATACGCAGTATTTT. Its protein is CASSQDRGADTQYF. The genes are TRBV19 and TRBJ2-3; D is possibly TRBD2 (5 bases). The germline gives CDR1 LNHDA, CDR2 SQIVND (reference sequence). CDR3 size: 14 residues. Trimming left V 5 bases short and J 4 bases short, with 13 bases between. Together with reference TRBV19 and TRBJ2-3, the CDR3 gives the full variable domain: DGGITQSPKYLFRKEGQNVTLSCEQNLNHDAMYWYRQDPGQGLRLIYYSQIVNDFQKGDIAEGYSVSREKKESFPLTVTSAQKNPTAFYLCASSQDRGADTQYFGPGTRLTVL.

This clonotype was picked up a small number of times. In nucleotides, the CDR3 is TGTGCCAGCAGCGTAGCAGTGGGAAGCACAGATACGCAGTATTTT. Protein: CASSVAVGSTDTQYF. The J gene is TRBJ2-3, the V gene TRBV9; the D is unclear. Trimming stripped 0 bases from V and 0 bases from J, with 8 bases between. The CDR3 is made up of 15 amino acids. Germline V CDR1 and CDR2: SGDLS, YYNGEE. The variable domain in full, completed from reference TRBV9 and TRBJ2-3, reads DSGVTQTPKHLITATGQRVTLRCSPRSGDLSVYWYQQSLDQGLQFLIQYYNGEERAKGNILERFSAQQFPDLHSELNLSSLELGDSALYFCASSVAVGSTDTQYFGPGTRLTVL.